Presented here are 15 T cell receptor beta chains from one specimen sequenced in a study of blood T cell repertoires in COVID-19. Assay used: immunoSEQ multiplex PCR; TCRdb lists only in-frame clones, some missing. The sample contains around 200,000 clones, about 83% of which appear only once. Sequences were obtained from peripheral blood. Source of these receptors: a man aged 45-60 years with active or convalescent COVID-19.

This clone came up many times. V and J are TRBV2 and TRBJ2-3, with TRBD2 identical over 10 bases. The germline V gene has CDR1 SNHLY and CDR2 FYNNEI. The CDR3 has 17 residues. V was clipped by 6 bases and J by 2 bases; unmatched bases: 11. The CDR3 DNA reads TGTGCCAGCAGAATCCGAGCGGGGGGGCCTGACACAGATACGCAGTATTTT. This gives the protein CASRIRAGGPDTDTQYF.

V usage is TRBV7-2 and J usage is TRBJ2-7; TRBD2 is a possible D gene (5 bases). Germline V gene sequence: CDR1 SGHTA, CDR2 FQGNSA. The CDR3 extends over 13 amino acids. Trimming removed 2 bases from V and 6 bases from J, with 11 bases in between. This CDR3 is CASSLPPRAEQYF. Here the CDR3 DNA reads TGTGCCAGCAGCTTACCCCCGAGGGCCGAGCAGTACTTC.

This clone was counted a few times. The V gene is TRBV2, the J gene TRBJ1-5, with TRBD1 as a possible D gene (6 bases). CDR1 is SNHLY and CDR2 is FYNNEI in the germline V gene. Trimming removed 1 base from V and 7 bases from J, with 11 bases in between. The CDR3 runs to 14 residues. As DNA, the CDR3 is TGTGCCAGCAGTGAAGAACAGGGATCCCAGCCCCAGCATTTT. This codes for CASSEEQGSQPQHF.

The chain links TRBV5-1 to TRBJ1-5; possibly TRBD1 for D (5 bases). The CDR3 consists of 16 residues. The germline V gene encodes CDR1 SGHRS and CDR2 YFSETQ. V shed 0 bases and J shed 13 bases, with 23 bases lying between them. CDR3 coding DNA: TGCGCCAGCAGCTTGGGCAGCGGGGGACCTCCGAATTCGCAGCATTTT. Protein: CASSLGSGGPPNSQHF.

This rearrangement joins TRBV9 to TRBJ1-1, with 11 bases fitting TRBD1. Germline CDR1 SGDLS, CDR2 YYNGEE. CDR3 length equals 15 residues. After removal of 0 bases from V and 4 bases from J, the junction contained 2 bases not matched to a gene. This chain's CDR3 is CASSVEGTGGTEAFF. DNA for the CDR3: TGTGCCAGCAGCGTAGAAGGGACAGGGGGCACTGAAGCTTTCTTT.

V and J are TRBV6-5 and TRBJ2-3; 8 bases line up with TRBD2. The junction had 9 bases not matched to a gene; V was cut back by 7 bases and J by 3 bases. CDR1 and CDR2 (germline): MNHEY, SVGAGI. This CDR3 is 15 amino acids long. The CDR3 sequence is CASTILSGRTDTQYF. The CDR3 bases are TGTGCCAGCACCATTTTAAGCGGGAGAACAGATACGCAGTATTTT.

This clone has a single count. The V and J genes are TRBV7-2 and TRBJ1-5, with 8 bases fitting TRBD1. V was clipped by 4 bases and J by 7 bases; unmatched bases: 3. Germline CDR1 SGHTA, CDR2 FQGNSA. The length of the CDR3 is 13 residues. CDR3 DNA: TGTGCCAGCAGCTGGGACAGGATCCAGCCCCAGCATTTT. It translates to CASSWDRIQPQHF. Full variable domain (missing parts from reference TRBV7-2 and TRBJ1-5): GAGVSQSPSNKVTEKGKDVELRCDPISGHTALYWYRQSLGQGLEFLIYFQGNSAPDKSGLPSDRFSAERTGGSVSTLTIQRTQQEDSAVYLCASSWDRIQPQHFGDGTRLSIL.

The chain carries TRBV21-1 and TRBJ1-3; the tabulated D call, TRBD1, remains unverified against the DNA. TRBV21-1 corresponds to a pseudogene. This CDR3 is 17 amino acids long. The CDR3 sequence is CASSKAGTQQSGNTIYF. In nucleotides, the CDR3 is TGTGCCAGCAGCAAAGCGGGGACACAACAGTCTGGAAACACCATATATTTT.

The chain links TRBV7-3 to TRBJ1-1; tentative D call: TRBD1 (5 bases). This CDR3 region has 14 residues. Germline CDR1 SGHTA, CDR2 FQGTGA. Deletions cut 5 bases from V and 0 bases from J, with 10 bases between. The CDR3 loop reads CASSAETVNTEAFF. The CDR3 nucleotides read TGTGCCAGCAGCGCCGAGACAGTGAACACTGAAGCTTTCTTT.

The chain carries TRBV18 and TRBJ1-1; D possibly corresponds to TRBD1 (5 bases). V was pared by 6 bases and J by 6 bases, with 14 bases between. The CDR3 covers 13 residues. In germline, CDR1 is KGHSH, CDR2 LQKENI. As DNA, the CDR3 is TGTGCCAGCTCGTCAGGGTTGGGCGCTGAAGCTTTCTTT. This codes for CASSSGLGAEAFF.

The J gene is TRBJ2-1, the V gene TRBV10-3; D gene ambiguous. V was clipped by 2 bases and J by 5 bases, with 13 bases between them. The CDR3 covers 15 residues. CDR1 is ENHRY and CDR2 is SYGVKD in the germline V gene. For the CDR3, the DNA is TGTGCCATCAGTGAGCTCCGACTTCCCGACAATGAGCAGTTCTTC. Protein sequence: CAISELRLPDNEQFF.

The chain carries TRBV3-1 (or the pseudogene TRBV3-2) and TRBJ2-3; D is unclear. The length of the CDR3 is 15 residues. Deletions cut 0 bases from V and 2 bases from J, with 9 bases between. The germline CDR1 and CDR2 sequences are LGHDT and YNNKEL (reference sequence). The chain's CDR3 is CASSQEEPFTDTQYF. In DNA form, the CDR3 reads TGTGCCAGCAGCCAAGAAGAGCCCTTCACAGATACGCAGTATTTT.

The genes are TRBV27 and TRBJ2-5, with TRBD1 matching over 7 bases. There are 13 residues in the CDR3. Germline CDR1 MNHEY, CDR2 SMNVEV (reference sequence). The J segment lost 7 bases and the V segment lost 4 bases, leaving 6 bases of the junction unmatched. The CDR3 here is CASSSGTVGTQYF. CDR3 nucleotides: TGTGCCAGCAGTTCAGGGACAGTGGGGACCCAGTACTTC.

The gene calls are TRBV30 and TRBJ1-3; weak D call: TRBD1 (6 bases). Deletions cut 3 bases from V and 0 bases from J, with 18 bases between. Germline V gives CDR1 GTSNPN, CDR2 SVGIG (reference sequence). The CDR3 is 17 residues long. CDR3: CAWSPGDPGRSGNTIYF. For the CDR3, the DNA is TGTGCCTGGAGCCCAGGGGATCCAGGGCGCTCTGGAAACACCATATATTTT.

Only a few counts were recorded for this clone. The CDR3 DNA reads as TGCGCCAGCAGCCCGGACAGCCAGAATTCACCCCTCCACTTT. Its translation is CASSPDSQNSPLHF. This chain joins TRBV5-1 and TRBJ1-6, with a tentative D call TRBD1 (6 bases). V lost 4 bases and J lost 7, with 12 bases in between. This CDR3 region has 14 residues. CDR1 is SGHRS, CDR2 YFSETQ, per germline.